What follows are 20 T cell receptor beta chains derived from one specimen sequenced in a study of T cell responses to AZD1222 COVID-19 vaccine. Here immunoSEQ multiplex PCR was the method, and the copy in TCRdb shows in-frame clones only, minus some. The sample carries around 94,000 clones, 70% to 90% recorded once. Specimen: peripheral blood, collected on day 0 of AZD1222 vaccination. These receptors originate from an adult in good health.

A single count supports this clone. The gene calls are TRBV19 and TRBJ2-2; 9 bases map to TRBD2. The CDR3 sequence is 14 residues long. With V trimmed by 10 bases and J by 6 bases, 9 bases remained unmatched. Germline CDR1 and CDR2: LNHDA and SQIVND (reference sequence). CDR3 loop: CATLERGAAGELFF. CDR3 coding DNA: TGTGCCACTCTCGAGCGGGGGGCCGCCGGGGAGCTGTTTTTT.

A note on this clone: This sample includes further DNA sequences coding for the same CDR3. V and J are TRBV28 and TRBJ1-5; D might be TRBD1 (5 bases). V was shortened by 3 bases and J by 4 bases, with 10 bases between the two germline ends. The CDR3 length is 14 residues. Germline loops: CDR1 MDHEN, CDR2 SYDVKM. In DNA form, the CDR3 reads TGTGCCAGCAGTTTTTTGGGGACTAATCAGCCCCAGCATTTT. Translated, it gives CASSFLGTNQPQHF.

The chain recombines TRBV5-4 with TRBJ1-1; D might be TRBD1 (5 bases). This CDR3 has 15 residues. Germline-derived CDR1 and CDR2 are SGHNT and YYREEE (reference sequence). Trimming stripped 2 bases from V and 7 bases from J, with 18 bases between. In DNA, the CDR3 is TGTGCCAGCAGCTTAGCCCGAATGGGGCCGCGTGAAGCTTTCTTT. Its translation: CASSLARMGPREAFF.

The chain carries TRBV5-1 and TRBJ1-1, with D perhaps matching TRBD1 (5 bases). The V end lost 2 bases, the J end lost 4 bases, and 15 bases lay between the germline ends. The CDR3 covers 15 residues. CDR1 is SGHRS and CDR2 is YFSETQ in the germline V gene. The CDR3 here is CASSFFGGTSTEAFF. In DNA form, the CDR3 reads TGCGCCAGCAGCTTTTTTGGGGGTACCAGCACTGAAGCTTTCTTT.

The rearrangement joins TRBV6-4 to TRBJ1-2, with D possibly TRBD1 on 5 matching bases. V was clipped by 4 bases and J by 2 bases, with 14 bases between them. The CDR3 covers 15 residues. The germline V gene encodes CDR1 MRHNA and CDR2 SNTAGT. CDR3 in amino acids: CASSGRVWGNYGYTF. The CDR3 DNA reads TGTGCCAGCAGTGGGCGAGTTTGGGGGAACTATGGCTACACCTTC.

With respect to this clone: This sample also contains other DNA sequences that code for the same CDR3. The chain has TRBV6-1 and TRBJ1-2; no definite D call. Trimming shortened V by 1 base and J by 4 bases, and 7 bases separated the two germline ends. This CDR3 spans 13 amino acids. From germline, CDR1 is MNHNS and CDR2 SASEGT. CDR3 residues: CASSEGGGYGYTF. The CDR3 DNA reads as TGTGCCAGCAGTGAAGGAGGTGGCTATGGCTACACCTTC.

The V and J genes are TRBV10-2 and TRBJ1-3; D ambiguous. The germline CDR1 and CDR2 sequences are WSHSY and SAAADI. V lost 0 bases to trimming and J lost 6 bases, with 6 bases between them. The CDR3 covers 13 residues. In nucleotides, the CDR3 is TGCGCCAGCAGTGAGTCATGGACAAACACCATATATTTT. Protein: CASSESWTNTIYF.

The rearrangement uses TRBV6-5 and TRBJ1-2; 12 bases are a match to TRBD1. The CDR3 covers 13 residues. Germline assignment: CDR1 MNHEY and CDR2 SVGAGI. The V gene end was trimmed by 5 bases and the J gene end by 8 bases; junction bases not matched to a gene: 3. The CDR3 DNA reads TGTGCCAGCAGTAGGGACAGGGGGCAAGGCTACACCTTC. The encoded protein is CASSRDRGQGYTF.

This chain uses TRBV6-1 with TRBJ2-1; a weak D match, TRBD2 (6 bases). This CDR3 is built from 15 residues. Germline CDR1 and CDR2: MNHNS and SASEGT. V lost 2 bases, J lost 6 bases, and 14 bases lay in between. The CDR3 DNA follows: TGTGCCAGCAGTGAATCGGAGGGAGAGGGCAATGAGCAGTTCTTC. As protein: CASSESEGEGNEQFF.

The chain uses TRBV10-2 and TRBJ2-5, with D unresolved. V lost 5 bases and J 2 bases, leaving 12 bases between the germline ends. The CDR3 extends over 14 amino acids. Per germline, CDR1 WSHSY and CDR2 SAAADI. DNA for the CDR3: TGCGCCAGCAGTCCCATAGGTTGGCAAGAGACCCAGTACTTC. Translating it yields CASSPIGWQETQYF.

This clone is a singleton in its sample. This rearrangement joins TRBV5-4 to TRBJ1-4; TRBD1 matches 7 bases. Germline values: CDR1 SGHNT, CDR2 YYREEE (reference sequence). CDR3 length: 14 amino acids. The ends lost 4 bases at V and 1 base at J; junction bases unmatched: 1. The CDR3 coding sequence is TGTGCCAGCAGCAGGGACAGAACTAATGAAAAACTGTTTTTT. As protein: CASSRDRTNEKLFF.

The chain links TRBV4-1 to TRBJ2-5, with D possibly TRBD1 on 5 matching bases. This CDR3 spans 15 amino acids. V shed 0 bases and J shed 4 bases, with 12 bases lying between them. Per germline, CDR1 MGHRA and CDR2 YSYEKL. CDR3 DNA sequence: TGCGCCAGCAGCCAAGATCAGGGCCTTAGAGAGACCCAGTACTTC. Its translation: CASSQDQGLRETQYF.

This chain uses TRBV4-2 with TRBJ2-7, with D perhaps TRBD2 (7 bases). Germline V gene lookup returns CDR1 LGHNA and CDR2 YNFKEQ. V was pared by 3 bases and J by 3 bases, with 15 bases between. This CDR3 is 15 amino acids long. CDR3 protein: CASSQGRGGGYEQYF. The CDR3 nucleotides read TGTGCCAGCAGCCAGGGGAGAGGGGGGGGCTACGAGCAGTACTTC.

CDR3 region: CASSFPPGEAFF. The CDR3 DNA reads TGTGCCAGCAGCTTTCCCCCAGGAGAAGCTTTCTTT. This chain connects TRBV5-4 to TRBJ1-1; D ambiguous. Germline CDR1 SGHNT, CDR2 YYREEE (reference sequence). Deletions cut 2 bases from V and 8 bases from J, with 10 bases between. The CDR3 contains 12 residues.

The V call is TRBV19, the J call TRBJ1-1; the match to TRBD1 covers 8 bases. The length of the CDR3 is 14 residues. Trimming took 4 bases from V and 0 from J; bases not matched to a gene: 1. Germline loops: CDR1 LNHDA, CDR2 SQIVND (reference sequence). The DNA for the CDR3 is TGTGCCAGTAGTAGGGACAGGATGAACACTGAAGCTTTCTTT. Protein: CASSRDRMNTEAFF.

The chain couples TRBV4-1 to TRBJ1-2; weak D call: TRBD1 (5 bases). This CDR3 has 14 residues. Germline-derived CDR1 and CDR2 are MGHRA and YSYEKL. The V and J ends lost 6 bases and 1 base respectively, with 12 bases between them. The CDR3 DNA reads as TGCGCCAGCAGTCGCATAGGGGTTAACTATGGCTACACCTTC. It yields the protein CASSRIGVNYGYTF.

This clone was counted once. This rearrangement joins TRBV5-6 to TRBJ2-7, with 7 bases aligning to TRBD1. CDR3 size: 13 residues. V shed 0 bases and J 6 bases; nucleotides not matched to a gene: 3. Germline-derived CDR1 and CDR2 are SGHDT and YYEEEE. CDR3 sequence (DNA): TGTGCCAGCAGCTTGGGGACAGGAGGCGAGCAGTACTTC. Its translation: CASSLGTGGEQYF.

This chain connects TRBV6-1 to TRBJ2-4; TRBD1 matches at 8 bases. Per germline, CDR1 MNHNS and CDR2 SASEGT. Trimming took 1 base from V and 13 from J; bases not matched to a gene: 12. The CDR3 has 15 amino acids. CDR3 coding DNA: TGTGCCAGCAGTGAAGGAGGCGGGACAGGCGGATTGCAGTACTTC. This sequence encodes CASSEGGGTGGLQYF.

The chain couples TRBV5-1 to TRBJ1-1; weak D call: TRBD1 (5 bases). V dropped 3 bases and J dropped 4 bases, with 10 bases sitting between them. The CDR3 is made up of 13 amino acids. Germline V gives CDR1 SGHRS, CDR2 YFSETQ. This CDR3 reads CASSSRDATEAFF. CDR3 in DNA: TGCGCCAGCAGCTCCCGGGACGCCACTGAAGCTTTCTTT.

The V and J genes are TRBV9 and TRBJ2-3, with 9 bases aligning to TRBD2. The length of the CDR3 is 15 residues. Losses at the gene ends were 4 bases for V and 4 bases for J; bases not matched to a gene: 7. Per the germline V gene, CDR1 is SGDLS and CDR2 is YYNGEE. The CDR3 reads CASSPTAGGSDTQYF. The CDR3 DNA is TGTGCCAGCAGCCCAACGGCGGGGGGGTCAGATACGCAGTATTTT.